This is a list of T cell receptor beta chains from one sample in a study of shared clonotypes between healthy human individuals. Clones were read by immunoSEQ multiplex PCR, and TCRdb kept only the in-frame ones, dropping some. This table holds more than 2 million clones, about 95% found once. The sequenced material came from naive CD8+ T cells sorted from blood. Receptors were obtained from a man aged 18 to 35 in good health. Both conserved end residues are part of each CDR3. The D gene is left open where the match is weak. Clone size is given for some rows only: seen once, a few or many times, or a class if the clone is expanded.

TRBV13	.	.	TRBJ2-7	CASSSFGEGVSYEQYF	TGTGCCAGCAGTTCTTTCGGGGAGGGGGTATCCTACGAGCAGTACTTC
TRBV27	once	.	TRBJ2-7	CASSFRDPRDEQYF	TGTGCCAGCAGTTTCCGGGACCCGAGGGACGAGCAGTACTTC
TRBV27	.	.	TRBJ1-1	CASSVTGMVAEAFF	TGTGCCAGCAGTGTAACAGGGATGGTCGCTGAAGCTTTCTTT
TRBV10-3	.	.	TRBJ2-7	CAISGEGGSYEQYF	TGTGCCATCAGTGGTGAGGGGGGGTCCTACGAGCAGTACTTC
TRBV28	.	.	TRBJ1-3	CASSLNVAALYSGNTIYF	TGTGCCAGCAGTTTAAACGTTGCGGCATTATACTCTGGAAACACCATATATTTT
TRBV4-3	.	TRBD2	TRBJ2-2	CASSPGLAFTGELFF	TGCGCCAGCAGCCCGGGACTAGCGTTCACCGGGGAGCTGTTTTTT
TRBV6-1	.	.	TRBJ1-1	CASSDRARLNTEAFF	TGTGCCAGCAGTGATAGGGCCAGACTAAACACTGAAGCTTTCTTT
TRBV14	.	.	TRBJ1-2	CASSPTGGDGYTF	TGTGCCAGCAGCCCGACAGGAGGGGATGGCTACACCTTC
TRBV7-9	.	.	TRBJ2-7	CASSSGSQVPYPYEQYF	TGTGCCAGCAGCTCCGGATCCCAGGTCCCCTACCCCTACGAGCAGTACTTC
TRBV27	.	.	TRBJ2-5	CASSPNQETQYF	TGTGCCAGCAGTCCCAACCAAGAGACCCAGTACTTC
TRBV29-1	.	.	TRBJ2-1	CSVEDRASYNEQFF	TGCAGCGTTGAAGACAGGGCCTCCTACAATGAGCAGTTCTTC
TRBV6-5	.	.	TRBJ1-2	CASSPGGESYGYTF	TGTGCCAGCAGCCCGGGGGGGGAAAGCTATGGCTACACCTTC
TRBV4-1	.	TRBD2	TRBJ2-2	CASSPRGAGGRDTGELFF	TGCGCCAGCAGCCCTCGGGGAGCGGGGGGCCGGGACACCGGGGAGCTGTTTTTT
TRBV7-9	.	.	TRBJ2-5	CASSPSPGTEETQYF	TGTGCCAGCAGCCCCAGTCCCGGGACGGAAGAGACCCAGTACTTC
TRBV10-3	.	.	TRBJ2-7	CAISESNRANEQYF	TGTGCCATCAGTGAGTCTAACAGGGCCAACGAGCAGTACTTC
TRBV27	.	TRBD2	TRBJ2-7	CASSYSGGYEQYF	TGTGCCAGCAGTTATTCCGGGGGGTACGAGCAGTACTTC
TRBV7-9	once	TRBD2	TRBJ2-1	CASSLSLAGGPDNEQFF	TGTGCCAGCAGCTTAAGTCTAGCGGGAGGGCCCGACAATGAGCAGTTCTTC
TRBV2	.	.	TRBJ1-4	CASIGGEANEKLFF	TGTGCCAGCATCGGGGGGGAAGCTAATGAAAAACTGTTTTTT
TRBV4-3	.	.	TRBJ2-3	CASSQGPSTDTQYF	TGCGCCAGCAGCCAAGGCCCCAGCACAGATACGCAGTATTTT
TRBV6-5	.	.	TRBJ1-1	CASSYSGTLNTEAFF	TGTGCCAGCAGTTATTCCGGGACGTTGAACACTGAAGCTTTCTTT
TRBV7-9	.	TRBD1	TRBJ2-7	CASSSPATGSYEQYF	TGTGCCAGCAGCTCCCCGGCGACAGGGTCCTACGAGCAGTACTTC
TRBV4-1	.	.	TRBJ2-7	CASSQVAGLEISYEQYF	TGCGCCAGCAGCCAAGTGGCGGGACTCGAGATCTCCTACGAGCAGTACTTC
TRBV9	.	.	TRBJ1-3	CASGTSSGNTIYF	TGTGCCAGCGGGACCTCCTCTGGAAACACCATATATTTT
TRBV2	.	TRBD2	TRBJ2-5	CASSEAAEGSGAQYF	TGTGCCAGCAGTGAAGCGGCTGAAGGGAGCGGGGCCCAGTACTTC
TRBV5-4	.	TRBD1	TRBJ2-7	CASSSLDRTREQYF	TGTGCCAGCAGCTCCTTGGACAGGACCAGGGAGCAGTACTTC
TRBV6-5	.	.	TRBJ1-5	CASSYSAAQPQHF	TGTGCCAGCAGTTACTCTGCCGCCCAGCCCCAGCATTTT
TRBV6-5	.	.	TRBJ1-1	CASTPLPANTEAFF	TGTGCCAGCACTCCTCTTCCAGCGAACACTGAAGCTTTCTTT
TRBV7-2	.	TRBD2	TRBJ2-5	CASSLPGGPKETQYF	TGTGCCAGCAGCTTGCCGGGAGGGCCGAAAGAGACCCAGTACTTC
TRBV28	.	.	TRBJ1-5	CASSPFSGYSNQPQHF	TGTGCCAGCAGTCCTTTTTCAGGTTATAGCAATCAGCCCCAGCATTTT
TRBV15	.	.	TRBJ2-5	CATSRDSLGAGQETQYF	TGTGCCACCAGCAGAGATTCCTTAGGGGCCGGCCAAGAGACCCAGTACTTC
TRBV9	once	TRBD1	TRBJ1-2	CASSTGQGSYGYTF	TGTGCCAGCAGTACTGGACAGGGGAGCTATGGCTACACCTTC
TRBV11-2	.	.	TRBJ2-1	CASSPRGAYSRTQFF	TGTGCCAGCAGCCCGAGAGGTGCGTACAGCAGGACGCAGTTCTTC
TRBV7-8	.	.	TRBJ1-5	CASSRGPGDNQPQHF	TGTGCCAGCAGTCGAGGGCCGGGGGACAATCAGCCCCAGCATTTT
TRBV7-9	.	.	TRBJ2-5	CASSGQQGEEETQYF	TGTGCCAGCAGTGGACAGCAGGGAGAGGAAGAGACCCAGTACTTC
TRBV27	.	.	TRBJ2-2	CASLGAGELFF	TGTGCCAGCCTGGGGGCCGGGGAGCTGTTTTTT
TRBV10-3	.	.	TRBJ2-5	CAISEIGETQYF	TGTGCCATCAGTGAAATTGGAGAGACCCAGTACTTC
TRBV2	.	.	TRBJ2-7	CASSGVTAQGYEQYF	TGTGCCAGCAGTGGTGTCACCGCCCAGGGATACGAGCAGTACTTC
TRBV7-9	.	.	TRBJ2-1	CASSHGEQFF	TGTGCCAGCAGCCACGGTGAGCAGTTCTTC
TRBV6-1	.	TRBD1	TRBJ2-7	CASSGRDRVYEQYF	TGTGCCAGCAGTGGCCGGGACAGGGTGTACGAGCAGTACTTC
TRBV19	.	.	TRBJ1-1	CASSNRQVPSITSEAFF	TGTGCCAGTAGTAACCGACAGGTCCCTTCGATCACAAGCGAAGCTTTCTTT
TRBV19	.	.	TRBJ1-1	CASAVIPNTEAFF	TGTGCCAGTGCCGTTATTCCGAACACTGAAGCTTTCTTT
TRBV2	.	TRBD2	TRBJ2-7	CASRATGTSEEQYF	TGTGCCAGCAGGGCTACCGGGACTAGCGAGGAGCAGTACTTC
TRBV7-9	.	.	TRBJ2-1	CASSFGESAYNEQFF	TGTGCCAGCAGCTTCGGTGAGAGCGCCTACAATGAGCAGTTCTTC
TRBV11-2	.	.	TRBJ2-7	CASSGGRGPSYEQYF	TGTGCCAGCAGCGGAGGCCGGGGACCCTCCTACGAGCAGTACTTC
TRBV5-6	.	TRBD1	TRBJ1-1	CASSYYRGTEAFF	TGTGCCAGCAGCTATTACAGGGGCACTGAAGCTTTCTTT
TRBV28	.	TRBD1	TRBJ2-5	CASSLGTGLEETQYF	TGTGCCAGCAGTTTGGGGACAGGGCTGGAGGAGACCCAGTACTTC
TRBV11-2	.	TRBD2	TRBJ2-7	CASSLKGLAYYEQYF	TGTGCCAGCAGCTTAAAAGGACTAGCCTACTACGAGCAGTACTTC
TRBV5-6	.	.	TRBJ1-3	CASSSSPGNTIYF	TGTGCCAGCAGCTCCAGTCCTGGAAACACCATATATTTT
TRBV27	once	.	TRBJ2-5	CASSFGVGETQYF	TGTGCCAGCAGTTTCGGGGTGGGCGAGACCCAGTACTTC